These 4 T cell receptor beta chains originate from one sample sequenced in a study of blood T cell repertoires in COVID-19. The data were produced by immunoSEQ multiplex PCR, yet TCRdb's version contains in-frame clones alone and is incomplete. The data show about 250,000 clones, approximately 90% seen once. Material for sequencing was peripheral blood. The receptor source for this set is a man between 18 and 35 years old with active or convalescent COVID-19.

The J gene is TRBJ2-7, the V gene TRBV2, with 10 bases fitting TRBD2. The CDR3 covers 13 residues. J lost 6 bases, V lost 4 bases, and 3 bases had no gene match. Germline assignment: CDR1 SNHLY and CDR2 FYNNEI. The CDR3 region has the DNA TGTGCCAGCAGTGCTAGCGGGGGTGGCGAGCAGTACTTC. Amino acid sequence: CASSASGGGEQYF.

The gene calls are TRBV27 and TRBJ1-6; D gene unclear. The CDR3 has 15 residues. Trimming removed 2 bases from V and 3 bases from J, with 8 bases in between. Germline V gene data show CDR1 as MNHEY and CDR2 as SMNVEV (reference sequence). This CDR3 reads CASSLIPVYNSPLHF. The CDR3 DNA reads TGTGCCAGCAGTTTAATTCCTGTCTATAATTCACCCCTCCACTTT.

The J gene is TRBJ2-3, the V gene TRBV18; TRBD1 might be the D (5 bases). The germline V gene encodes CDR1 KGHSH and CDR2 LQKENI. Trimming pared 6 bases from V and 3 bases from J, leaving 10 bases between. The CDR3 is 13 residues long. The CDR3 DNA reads TGTGCCAGCTCCCAGGCAGGGACAGATACGCAGTATTTT. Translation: CASSQAGTDTQYF. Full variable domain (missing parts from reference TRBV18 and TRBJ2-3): NAGVMQNPRHLVRRRGQEARLRCSPMKGHSHVYWYRQLPEEGLKFMVYLQKENIIDESGMPKERFSAEFPKEGPSILRIQQVVRGDSAAYFCASSQAGTDTQYFGPGTRLTVL.

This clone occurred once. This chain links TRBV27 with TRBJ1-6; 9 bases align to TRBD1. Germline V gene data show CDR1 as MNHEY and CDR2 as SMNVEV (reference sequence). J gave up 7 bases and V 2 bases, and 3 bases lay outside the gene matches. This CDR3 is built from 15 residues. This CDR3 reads CASSLGGQGNSPLHF. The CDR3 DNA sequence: TGTGCCAGCAGTTTAGGGGGACAGGGCAATTCACCCCTCCACTTT.